This T cell receptor (beta chain) stems from a study of T-cell reconstitution after alpha-beta-depleted transplantation in children. During its preparation, the TCRbeta library received unique molecular identifiers. One entry per CDR3 protein, called by TCRdb with MiXCR from the PCR reads. Of roughly 52,000 distinct CDR3 sequences detected, more than 5% appear once; the ten largest clones hold roughly 30%. This clonotype appeared many times. Sequencing used PBMCs, mostly from graft donor cells, obtained 60 days after TCRalphabeta/CD19-depleted stem cell transplant. The TCR sequence derives from a female patient aged 2-9 years who had a stem cell transplant for aplastic anemia, so the T cells may come from the graft donor.

The CDR3 DNA reads TGTGCCAGCAGCTTTGGACACTTCTCCTACAATGAGCAGTTCTTC. As protein: CASSFGHFSYNEQFF. This chain links TRBV7-9 with TRBJ2-1; tentatively, D is TRBD1 (5 bases). The length of the CDR3 is 15 residues. The V and J ends lost 3 bases and 0 bases respectively, with 9 bases between them. Germline CDR1 and CDR2: SEHNR and FQNEAQ (reference sequence).